The source of this TCR beta chain is a study of human T cells and chemical hapten exposure. Study-level points and caveats: Expanded TCRs clustered into significantly more large CDR3 similarity groups than controls, the analysis revealed. Sensitizing to DPC left TCRs with a frequency above 1 in 1000 unaltered.

The library gave individual cDNA molecules unique molecular identifiers. TCRdb analysed the RACE reads with MiXCR anew, one entry per CDR3 protein. The data show fewer than 100,000 distinct CDR3 sequences, 9.5% to 13% seen once. Time point reported: patch test 2, 6 weeks after DPC sensitization. As for treatment: therapeutic diphenylcyclopropenone sensitization with weekly scalp DPC. Whole blood, unfractionated, served as the material for total RNA extraction. This clonotype was seen more than once but under ten times. The antigen is undetermined. Germline-derived CDR1 and CDR2 are DFQATT and SNEGSKA (reference sequence). Between the trimmed V and J ends, which lost 0 bases and 6 bases, there was a span of 18 bases. CDR3 length: 15 residues.

The V and J genes are TRBV20-1 and TRBJ2-7; D may correspond to TRBD1 or TRBD2 (5 bases each). The sequence was collected from a man aged 18 to 30 with alopecia areata. Some clones in this sample may be carry-over from other donors' samples. The sequences come from whole blood, collected in connection with sensitization to the hapten diphenylcyclopropenone (DPC). CDR3 protein: CSARDPVAGRAEQYF. The DNA of the CDR3 is TGCAGTGCTAGAGATCCGGTGGCAGGGCGGGCCGAGCAGTACTTC.